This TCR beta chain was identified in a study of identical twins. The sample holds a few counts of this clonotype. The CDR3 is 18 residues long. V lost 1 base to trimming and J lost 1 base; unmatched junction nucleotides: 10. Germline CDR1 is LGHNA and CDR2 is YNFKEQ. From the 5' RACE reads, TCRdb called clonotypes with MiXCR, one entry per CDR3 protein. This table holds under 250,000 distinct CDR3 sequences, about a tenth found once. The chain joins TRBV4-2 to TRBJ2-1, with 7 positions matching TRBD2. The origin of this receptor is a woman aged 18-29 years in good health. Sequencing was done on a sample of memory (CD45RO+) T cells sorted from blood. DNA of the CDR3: TGTGCCAGCAGCCAAGTGCCGGGGGGAATTGGTTCCTACAATGAGCAGTTCTTC. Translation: CASSQVPGGIGSYNEQFF.